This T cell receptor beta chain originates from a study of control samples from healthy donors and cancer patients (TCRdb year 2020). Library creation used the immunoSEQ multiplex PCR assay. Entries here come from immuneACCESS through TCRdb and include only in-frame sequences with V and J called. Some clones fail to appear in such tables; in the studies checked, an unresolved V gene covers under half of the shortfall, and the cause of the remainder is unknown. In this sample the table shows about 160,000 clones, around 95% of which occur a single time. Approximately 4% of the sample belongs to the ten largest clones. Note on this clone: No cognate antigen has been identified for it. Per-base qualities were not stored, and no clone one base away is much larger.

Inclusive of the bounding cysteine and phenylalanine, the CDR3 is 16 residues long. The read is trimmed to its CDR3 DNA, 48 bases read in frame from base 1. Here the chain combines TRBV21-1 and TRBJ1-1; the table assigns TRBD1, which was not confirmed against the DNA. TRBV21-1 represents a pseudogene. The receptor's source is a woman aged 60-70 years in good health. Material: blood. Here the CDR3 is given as CASSKAFQNMNTEAFF. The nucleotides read TGTGCCAGCAGCAAAGCGTTTCAGAATATGAACACTGAAGCTTTCTTT.